This T cell receptor beta chain was profiled in a study of blood T cells in healthy people across ages. A remark on this clonotype: Its antigen is not identified.

Study-wide points: The study found more naive CD4+ cells and higher diversity in long-lived than aged donors.

CDR1 and CDR2 from the germline V gene are LNHNV and YYDKDF (reference sequence). The CDR3 covers 14 residues. V gave up 0 bases and J gave up 4 bases, with 10 bases separating them. A second about 7 to 12 cycle PCR used barcoded and J-beta primers. TCRdb redid the calling of the 5' RACE reads with MiXCR, one entry per CDR3 protein. The top ten clones hold 20% to 25% of a sample with some 700,000 distinct CDR3 sequences, 35% to 45% of them seen once. The chain combines TRBV15 with TRBJ2-7; D unresolved. The sequenced sample was blood. The source of this sequence is a woman in her fifties or sixties in good health. The DNA for the CDR3 is TGTGCCACCAGCAGAGATTCGACTGGATACGAGCAGTACTTC. Translation gives CATSRDSTGYEQYF.